The next 8 T cell receptor beta chains were all read from a single sample in a study of T cell clonality in common variable immunodeficiency. Study-wide results and caveats: Reportedly, TCR beta sequences from common variable immunodeficiency showed fewer deletions and N-nucleotide insertions.

Antigens for these TCRs are unknown. The table came from immunoSEQ multiplex PCR; TCRdb's copy has only in-frame clones and leaves some out. The specimen has fewer than 30,000 clones, none found just once. Sequencing was performed on peripheral blood mononuclear cells. All receptors come from a human donor with common variable immunodeficiency.

This clone has ten or more counts. The CDR3 end is not reached by the read, which stops 3 residues before it; the germline J gene fills it in. V and J are TRBV5-1 and TRBJ1-4; 8 bases match TRBD1. Trimming cost V 1 base and J 7 bases; bases outside gene matches: 6. The CDR3 contains 15 residues. The V gene's germline CDR1 is SGHRS and CDR2 YFSETQ. CDR3 sequence: CASSLSDRGTEKLFF. The DNA read from the CDR3 is TGCGCCAGCAGCTTGTCTGACAGGGGTACTGAAAAA.

As to this clone: Sequencing ends 3 residues short of the CDR3 end; the germline J gene provides the rest. The J gene is TRBJ1-1, the V gene TRBV30; D unresolved. V dropped 4 bases and J dropped 3 bases, with 15 bases sitting between them. This CDR3 contains 14 residues. CDR1 is GTSNPN and CDR2 is SVGIG in the germline V gene (reference sequence). CDR3 protein: CAWIWSGSYTEAFF. The CDR3 DNA, read in part, is TGTGCCTGGATCTGGAGCGGCTCGTACACTGAA.

This clone was found many times. The sequenced fragment ends 3 residues before the CDR3 boundary, so the rest is inferred from the germline J gene. This chain uses TRBV5-4 with TRBJ2-7; 11 nucleotides line up with TRBD1. V gave up 4 bases and J gave up 4 bases; unmatched junction bases: 4. The CDR3 is 14 amino acids. Germline CDR1 and CDR2: SGHNT and YYREEE (reference sequence). Here the CDR3 reads CASSPRDRGYEQYF. The CDR3 DNA, read in part, is TGTGCCAGCAGCCCCCGGGACAGGGGGTACGAG.

CDR3 bases read: TGTGCCAGCAGTGTAGGACAGGGAAGCAATCAGCCC. Translating it yields CASSVGQGSNQP. The CDR3 in its entirety is CASSVGQGSNQPQHF. This sequence joins TRBV2 and TRBJ1-5; 8 bases agree with TRBD1. The DNA ends 3 residues before the CDR3 does, and the rest of the CDR3 is filled in from the germline J gene. V shed 4 bases and J 1 base; nucleotides not matched to a gene: 3. Germline loops: CDR1 SNHLY, CDR2 FYNNEI. This CDR3 comprises 15 residues.

There are a few counts of this clone. The read terminates 3 residues before the CDR3 end, so the remaining end is supplied by the germline J gene. This chain uses TRBV20-1 with TRBJ2-7, with TRBD2 identical over 7 bases. V gave up 5 bases and J gave up 0 bases; unmatched junction bases: 4. Germline V gene sequence: CDR1 DFQATT, CDR2 SNEGSKA (reference sequence). The CDR3 is made up of 13 amino acids. The CDR3 protein is CSAAGTNSYEQYF. CDR3 bases read: TGCAGTGCTGCCGGGACTAACTCCTACGAG.

Note on this clone: The sample contains more than one DNA sequence encoding this CDR3. The DNA read from the CDR3 is TGTGCCAGTAGTATCGGGACAGGGGGTAGGGATGAG. Amino acid sequence: CASSIGTGGRDE. The complete CDR3 reads CASSIGTGGRDEQFF. This chain uses TRBV19 with TRBJ2-1, with 11 bases identical to TRBD1. The read is 3 residues too short to cover the CDR3 end, so that end is filled in from the germline J gene. This CDR3 spans 15 amino acids. V was pared by 3 bases and J by 8 bases, with 6 bases of the junction left unmatched. Germline V gene lookup returns CDR1 LNHDA and CDR2 SQIVND (reference sequence).

Worth noting for this clone: The CDR3 end lies 3 residues beyond the end of the read and is filled in from the germline J gene. The chain couples TRBV19 to TRBJ1-2; D unresolved. The CDR3 spans 12 residues. V was pared by 6 bases and J by 3 bases, with 8 bases between. Germline V CDR1 and CDR2: LNHDA, SQIVND (reference sequence). The sequenced part of the CDR3 DNA is TGTGCCAGTAGGGCTGGTGACTATGGC. Translated, it gives CASRAGDYG. The full-length CDR3 reads as CASRAGDYGYTF.

The sample holds a few counts of this clone. The CDR3 goes on 3 residues after the read ends, and that part is filled in from the germline J gene. The V and J genes are TRBV19 and TRBJ1-1; D is possibly TRBD1 (5 bases). Trimming took 6 bases from V and 1 from J, leaving 9 bases between them. The CDR3 length is 13 residues. Germline CDR1 and CDR2: LNHDA and SQIVND (reference sequence). The CDR3 sequence is CASRAGRNTEAFF. The DNA read from the CDR3 is TGTGCCAGTAGGGCAGGGAGGAACACTGAA.